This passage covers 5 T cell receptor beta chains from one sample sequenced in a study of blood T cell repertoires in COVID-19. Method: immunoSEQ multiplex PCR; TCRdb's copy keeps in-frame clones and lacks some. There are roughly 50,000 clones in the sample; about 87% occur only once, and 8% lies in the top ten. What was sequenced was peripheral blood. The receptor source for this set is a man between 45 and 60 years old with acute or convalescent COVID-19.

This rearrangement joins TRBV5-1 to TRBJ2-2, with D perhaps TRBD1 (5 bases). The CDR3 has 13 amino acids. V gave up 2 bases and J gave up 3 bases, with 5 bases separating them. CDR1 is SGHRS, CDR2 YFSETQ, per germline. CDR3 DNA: TGCGCCAGCAGCTTCAGGGACACCGGGGAGCTGTTTTTT. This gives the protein CASSFRDTGELFF.

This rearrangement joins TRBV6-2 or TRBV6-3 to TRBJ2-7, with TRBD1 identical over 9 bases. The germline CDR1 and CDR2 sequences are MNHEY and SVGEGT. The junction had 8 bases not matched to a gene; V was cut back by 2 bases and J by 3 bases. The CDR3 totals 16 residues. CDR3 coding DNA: TGTGCCAGCAGTTACCTTTCCGGGACAGGGTTCTACGAGCAGTACTTC. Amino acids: CASSYLSGTGFYEQYF.

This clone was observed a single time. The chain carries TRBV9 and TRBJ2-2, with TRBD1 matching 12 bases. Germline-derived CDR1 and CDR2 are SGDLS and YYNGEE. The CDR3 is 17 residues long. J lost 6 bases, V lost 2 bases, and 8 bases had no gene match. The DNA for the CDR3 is TGTGCCAGCAGCGTCATGGGACAGGGGGCTTTTTCCGGGGAGCTGTTTTTT. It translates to CASSVMGQGAFSGELFF. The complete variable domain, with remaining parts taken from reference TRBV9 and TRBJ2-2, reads DSGVTQTPKHLITATGQRVTLRCSPRSGDLSVYWYQQSLDQGLQFLIQYYNGEERAKGNILERFSAQQFPDLHSELNLSSLELGDSALYFCASSVMGQGAFSGELFFGEGSRLTVL.

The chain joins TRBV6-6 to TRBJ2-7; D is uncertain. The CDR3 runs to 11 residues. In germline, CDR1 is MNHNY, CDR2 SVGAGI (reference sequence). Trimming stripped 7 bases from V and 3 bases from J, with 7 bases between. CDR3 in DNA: TGTGCCAGCACCCGTAACTACGAGCAGTACTTC. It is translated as CASTRNYEQYF.

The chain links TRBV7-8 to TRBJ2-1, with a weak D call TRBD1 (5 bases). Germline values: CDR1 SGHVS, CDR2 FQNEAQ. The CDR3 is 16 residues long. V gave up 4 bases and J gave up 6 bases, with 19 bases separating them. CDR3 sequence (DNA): TGTGCCAGCAGCTCACCTTCAGGGTTCGACGCCAATGAGCAGTTCTTC. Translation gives CASSSPSGFDANEQFF.